The clone carrying this T cell receptor beta chain is a singleton in its sample. This sample stems from a study of blood T cell repertoires in COVID-19. The CDR3 runs 14 residues. Trimming shortened V by 3 bases and J by 6 bases, and 15 bases separated the two germline ends. Germline CDR1 reads SGHDT; CDR2 reads YYEEEE. Here immunoSEQ multiplex PCR was the method, and the copy in TCRdb shows in-frame clones only, minus some. The sample has approximately 150,000 clones, more than 75% seen once. Sequencing was carried out using PBMCs or T cells enriched from blood (not recorded which). The chain links TRBV5-6 to TRBJ1-1, with D possibly matching TRBD1 (6 bases). This clonotype was obtained from a human donor with acute COVID-19. The donor label of this sample is uncertain. CDR3 loop: CASSYITGTPEAFF. CDR3 DNA sequence: TGTGCCAGCAGCTACATAACAGGGACCCCTGAAGCTTTCTTT.